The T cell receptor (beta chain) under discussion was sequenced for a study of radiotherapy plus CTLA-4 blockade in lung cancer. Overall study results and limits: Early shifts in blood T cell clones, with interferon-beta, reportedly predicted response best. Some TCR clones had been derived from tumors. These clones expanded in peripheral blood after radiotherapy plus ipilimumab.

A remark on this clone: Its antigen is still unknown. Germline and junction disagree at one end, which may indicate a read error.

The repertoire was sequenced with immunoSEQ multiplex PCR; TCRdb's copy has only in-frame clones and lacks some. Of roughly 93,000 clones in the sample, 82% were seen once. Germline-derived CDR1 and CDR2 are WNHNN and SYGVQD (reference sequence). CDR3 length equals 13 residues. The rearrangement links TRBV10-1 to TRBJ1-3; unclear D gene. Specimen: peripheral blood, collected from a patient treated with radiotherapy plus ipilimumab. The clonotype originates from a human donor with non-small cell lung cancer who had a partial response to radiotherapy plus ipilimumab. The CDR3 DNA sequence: TGCGCCAGCAGTTTTACACAAGGCGGATCGTTGCGATTT. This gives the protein CASSFTQGGSLRF.